A single T cell receptor (beta chain) is shown here with its context. Antigen: not known. This sample was included in a study of cytomegalovirus exposure and HLA in healthy donors. Findings and caveats of the study: The classifier reportedly diagnosed cytomegalovirus status with high specificity and sensitivity.

Trimming stripped 0 bases from V and 4 bases from J, with 16 bases between. The germline V gene has CDR1 SGDLS and CDR2 YYNGEE. The CDR3 loop spans 16 amino acids. The PCR contained 60 Vbeta and 13 Jbeta primers. TCRdb's copy holds only in-frame clones and misses some; the assay was immunoSEQ multiplex PCR. The data show roughly 120,000 clones, roughly three quarters seen once. The chain joins TRBV9 to TRBJ1-2, with D perhaps TRBD1 (5 bases). Sequencing was done on a sample of PBMCs. This TCR came from a man between 18 and 35 years old in good health and CMV-seronegative. The CDR3 is CASSVVGQGDAYGYTF. In nucleotides, the CDR3 is TGTGCCAGCAGCGTAGTGGGGCAGGGCGATGCCTATGGCTACACCTTC.